Listed below are T cell receptor beta chains from one sample, sequenced in a study of cytomegalovirus exposure and HLA in healthy donors. The data were produced by immunoSEQ multiplex PCR, yet TCRdb's version contains in-frame clones alone and is incomplete. The sample lists around 40,000 clones; over 60% were seen once. The sequencing sample was made of PBMCs. Every receptor here comes from a man under 40 in good health and CMV-seronegative. The CDR3 runs from the conserved cysteine through the conserved F or W. A D gene is named only where the DNA matches it firmly. Not every row has a clone size; where given, it reads once, few, many or a size class.

j_call | clone_size | v_call | d_call | cdr3_nt | cdr3_aa
TRBJ1-5 | NA | TRBV7-9 | TRBD1 | TGTGCCAGCAGCTCCCCAGGGGGTAGCAATCAGCCCCAGCATTTT | CASSSPGGSNQPQHF
TRBJ2-1 | NA | TRBV9 | TRBD1 | TGTGCCAGCAGCGTAGACACCAGGGGGTCAAGTGAGCAGTTCTTC | CASSVDTRGSSEQFF
TRBJ1-2 | NA | TRBV2 | TRBD1 | TGTGCCAGCAGAGTAAAACCGGGACAGGGTGAATATGGCTACACCTTC | CASRVKPGQGEYGYTF
TRBJ2-2 | NA | TRBV5-4 | TRBD1 | TGTGCCAGCAGACGGGACAGAAACACCGGGGAGCTGTTTTTT | CASRRDRNTGELFF
TRBJ2-7 | NA | TRBV29-1 | TRBD1 | TGCGCAACCTGGGACAGATCAAGCGAGCAGTACTTC | CATWDRSSEQYF
TRBJ2-2 | NA | TRBV14 | NA | TGTGCCAGCAGCCAAAACGATCTCAGGAACCCCTTGAACACCGGGGAGCTGTTTTTT | CASSQNDLRNPLNTGELFF
TRBJ2-5 | few | TRBV2 | TRBD1 | TGTGCCAGCAGATCGAATACTTTGGGACAGGGCAAAGAGACCCAGTACTTC | CASRSNTLGQGKETQYF
TRBJ1-6 | NA | TRBV19 | TRBD1 | TGTGCCAGTAGTATTGGGACAGTCGATTCACCCCTCCACTTT | CASSIGTVDSPLHF
TRBJ2-3 | NA | TRBV27 | TRBD1 | TGTGCCAGCAGTTCGGGACAGGGAAGCACAGATACGCAGTATTTT | CASSSGQGSTDTQYF
TRBJ1-1 | few | TRBV10-3 | NA | TGTGCCATCAGGGGGCAATTAAGTTCTAACACTGAAGCTTTCTTT | CAIRGQLSSNTEAFF
TRBJ2-3 | NA | TRBV4-3 | TRBD1 | TGCGCCAGCAGCCAAAGTCCGGGACAGGGGGATGTAGATACGCAGTATTTT | CASSQSPGQGDVDTQYF
TRBJ2-7 | NA | TRBV28 | NA | TGTGCCAGCAGTACCCAGGGGGGCACCCTCCGGTACTTC | CASSTQGGTLRYF
TRBJ2-1 | NA | TRBV15 | TRBD2 | TGTGCCACCAGCTCCGGGGGGGACAATGAGCAGTTCTTC | CATSSGGDNEQFF
TRBJ2-7 | few | TRBV6-5 | TRBD2 | TGTGCCAGCAGCCTTAGCGGGCGGGTATACGAGCAGTACTTC | CASSLSGRVYEQYF
TRBJ1-6 | NA | TRBV7-2 | TRBD1 | TGTGCCAGCAGCGTTCGACAGGGGGCTTATTCACCCCTCCACTTT | CASSVRQGAYSPLHF
TRBJ1-4 | NA | TRBV15 | NA | TGTGCCACCAGCAGAGCCGGGGGTGCAAATGAAAAACTGTTTTTT | CATSRAGGANEKLFF
TRBJ1-1 | NA | TRBV4-2 | NA | TGTGCCAGCAGCCATTTCGGACTTCTGAACACTGAAGCTTTCTTT | CASSHFGLLNTEAFF
TRBJ2-7 | NA | TRBV10-2 | NA | TGCGCCAGCAGTGAAACTGACTACGAGCAGTACTTC | CASSETDYEQYF
TRBJ2-1 | NA | TRBV4-1 | TRBD2 | TGCGCCAGCAGCCAAGATGTCCGGGGGGGCAGGGCAATTGAGCAGTTCTTC | CASSQDVRGGRAIEQFF
TRBJ2-3 | NA | TRBV4-1 | TRBD2 | TGCGCCAGCAGCCAAGAAGGGTGGGGCGGGGGGAGCACAGATACGCAGTATTTT | CASSQEGWGGGSTDTQYF
TRBJ2-5 | NA | TRBV7-2 | NA | TGTGCCAGCAGCAAACGGGCCAGAGGGGAGACCCAGTACTTC | CASSKRARGETQYF
TRBJ1-1 | NA | TRBV7-2 | TRBD1 | TGTGCCAGCAGCTTAATTGGGCAGGGGGTCACTGAAGCTTTCTTT | CASSLIGQGVTEAFF
TRBJ1-3 | NA | TRBV9 | NA | TGTGCCAGCAGCGTCGGACAGCCCGGGAACACCATATATTTT | CASSVGQPGNTIYF
TRBJ1-2 | NA | TRBV12-5 | NA | TGTGCTAGTGGTTTGGGGGGAGTAGCTTATGGCTACACCTTC | CASGLGGVAYGYTF
TRBJ2-1 | medium-sized | TRBV6-4 | TRBD2 | TGTGCCAGCAGTGACTCGACTAGCGGGAGCAATGAGCAGTTCTTC | CASSDSTSGSNEQFF
TRBJ2-5 | NA | TRBV11-2 | TRBD2 | TGTGCCAGCAGCTTAGATCTAGCGGGGGTTGAGACCCAGTACTTC | CASSLDLAGVETQYF
TRBJ1-1 | NA | TRBV28 | NA | TGTGCCAGCAGTTCCTACAGGGTAGACACTGAAGCTTTCTTT | CASSSYRVDTEAFF
TRBJ2-6 | few | TRBV6-1 | NA | TGTGCCGGCCAACCAGGAGGGTCTGGGGCCAACGTCCTGACTTTC | CAGQPGGSGANVLTF
TRBJ2-1 | few | TRBV6-6 | TRBD2 | TGTGCCAGCAGTTATTGGACGGGGGGCAATGAGCAGTTCTTC | CASSYWTGGNEQFF
TRBJ1-5 | NA | TRBV6-5 | NA | TGTGCCAGCAGCCCGACAGTTTCTCAGCCCCAGCATTTT | CASSPTVSQPQHF
TRBJ2-5 | NA | TRBV5-1 | NA | TGCGCCAGCAGCTTGGCCTCAGGGTTCCAAGAGACCCAGTACTTC | CASSLASGFQETQYF
TRBJ2-3 | NA | TRBV7-9 | TRBD1 | TGTGCCAGCAGCATCGGACAGGTTGATACGCAGTATTTT | CASSIGQVDTQYF
TRBJ1-2 | NA | TRBV4-2 | TRBD1 | TGTGCCAGCAGCCAAGAAAGGGGCAGGGGGGCGAGTGGCTACACCTTC | CASSQERGRGASGYTF
TRBJ1-5 | NA | TRBV10-3 | NA | TGTGCCATCAGTGAGGGGGGCGTTGGCAATCAGCCCCAGCATTTT | CAISEGGVGNQPQHF